The 27 T cell receptor beta chains given below trace back to one sample, sequenced in a study of vaccination and CD4 T cells after COVID-19. Cultured CD4+ T cells had their DNA profiled by the Oncomine TCR Beta short-read assay. TCRdb reprocessed the PCR reads with MiXCR, giving one entry per CDR3 protein. This table holds around 6,500 distinct CDR3 sequences, around 33% found once. As to treatment: roughly 11-day PBMC culture with coronavirus spike peptide pools or control peptides (ViraFEST assay). The unexposed donor's CD4+ T cells were collected before the COVID-19 pandemic (2011-2018). Antigens for these TCRs are unknown. Sequenced material: CD4+ T cells from blood, cultured in vitro. The receptor source for this set is a human donor in good health.

This clonotype turned up a few times. The J gene is TRBJ2-5, the V gene TRBV20-1, with 11 bases matching TRBD2. With V trimmed by 6 bases and J by 4 bases, 13 bases remained unmatched. Germline values: CDR1 DFQATT, CDR2 SNEGSKA (reference sequence). The CDR3 is 16 amino acids. The CDR3 loop is CSAAPPLAGVGETQYF. CDR3 bases: TGCAGTGCCGCTCCACCACTAGCGGGGGTAGGAGAGACCCAGTACTTC.

This chain joins TRBV27 and TRBJ1-6; TRBD1 agrees at 8 bases. The CDR3 loop spans 15 amino acids. V lost 4 bases to trimming and J lost 7 bases; unmatched junction nucleotides: 6. Germline CDR1 and CDR2: MNHEY and SMNVEV (reference sequence). As DNA, the CDR3 is TGTGCCAGCAGTTATGAGACAGGGGACAATTCACCCCTCCACTTT. Protein product: CASSYETGDNSPLHF.

The J gene is TRBJ1-2, the V gene TRBV6-1; 11 nucleotides agree with TRBD1. With 6 bases clipped from V and 7 bases from J, the junction kept 10 bases outside the gene matches. The CDR3 contains 15 residues. The germline CDR1 and CDR2 sequences are MNHNS and SASEGT. The CDR3, as DNA: TGTGCCAGCAGCTCCGGGACAGGGGGGTTTGGTGGCTACACCTTC. It specifies CASSSGTGGFGGYTF.

The CDR3 loop is CASSPHDTDTEAFF. DNA for the CDR3: TGTGCCAGTTCGCCCCATGACACGGACACTGAAGCTTTCTTT. The chain carries TRBV19 and TRBJ1-1; D unclear. Trimming left V 8 bases short and J 3 bases short, with 16 bases between. The CDR3 sequence is 14 residues long. Germline loops: CDR1 LNHDA, CDR2 SQIVND (reference sequence).

This clonotype was seen a few times. The chain couples TRBV18 to TRBJ2-5; 7 bases fit TRBD2. This CDR3 has 14 amino acids. The germline V gene encodes CDR1 KGHSH and CDR2 LQKENI. The V and J ends lost 6 bases and 5 bases, in that order; junction bases with no gene match: 9. CDR3 region: CASSLGGSRETQYF. For the CDR3, the DNA is TGTGCCAGCTCCCTCGGGGGGTCTAGGGAGACCCAGTACTTC.

The V gene is TRBV6-1, the J gene TRBJ2-7; TRBD1 might be the D (5 bases). V shed 6 bases and J shed 4 bases, with 10 bases lying between them. The CDR3 loop spans 12 amino acids. CDR1 MNHNS and CDR2 SASEGT come from the germline V gene. In DNA, the CDR3 is TGTGCCAGCAGGACAGCCCAATACGAGCAGTACTTC. This codes for CASRTAQYEQYF.

The rearrangement joins TRBV3-1 to TRBJ2-7; D possibly corresponds to TRBD2 (5 bases). The CDR3 is 13 residues long. Looked up from germline, CDR1 is LGHDT and CDR2 is YNNKEL (reference sequence). V was trimmed by 8 bases and J by 2 bases, leaving 13 bases between them. The CDR3 region is CASRGGPTYEQYF. In DNA form, the CDR3 reads TGTGCCAGCCGCGGAGGCCCTACCTACGAGCAGTACTTC.

The rearrangement uses TRBV30 and TRBJ2-3; 9 positions match TRBD1. V lost 7 bases, J lost 4 bases, and 12 bases stayed unmatched. This CDR3 is built from 15 residues. Germline V lookup: CDR1 GTSNPN, CDR2 SVGIG (reference sequence). The CDR3 sequence is CASAAGQGNADTQYF. The CDR3 DNA follows: TGTGCCTCGGCGGCGGGACAGGGAAATGCAGATACGCAGTATTTT.

The chain couples TRBV6-1 to TRBJ1-2; 7 positions agree with TRBD1. The CDR3 totals 15 residues. The junction had 9 bases not matched to a gene; V was cut back by 3 bases and J by 5 bases. Germline V CDR1 and CDR2: MNHNS, SASEGT. The CDR3 reads CASSEASGGLYGYTF. CDR3 DNA: TGTGCCAGCAGTGAGGCCTCAGGGGGACTTTATGGCTACACCTTC.

The chain employs TRBV20-1 and TRBJ2-1; maybe TRBD1 (5 bases). The CDR3 totals 15 residues. Looked up from germline, CDR1 is DFQATT and CDR2 is SNEGSKA (reference sequence). Trimming shortened V by 1 base and J by 0 bases, and 10 bases separated the two germline ends. The CDR3 reads CSARGLDSSYNEQFF. DNA of the CDR3: TGCAGTGCTAGAGGGTTAGACAGCTCCTACAATGAGCAGTTCTTC.

The V gene is TRBV20-1, the J gene TRBJ2-3; weak D call: TRBD1 (6 bases). The CDR3 has 14 amino acids. The V gene's germline CDR1 is DFQATT and CDR2 SNEGSKA (reference sequence). V shed 6 bases and J shed 2 bases, with 15 bases lying between them. CDR3 DNA: TGCAGTGCGCCTAGCAGGGGATTCACAGATACGCAGTATTTT. It translates to CSAPSRGFTDTQYF.

This clonotype has only a few counts. V and J are TRBV11-2 and TRBJ2-7; TRBD2 might be the D (6 bases). The CDR3 has 14 residues. In germline, CDR1 is SGHAT, CDR2 FQNNGV. Trimming removed 5 bases at V and 5 bases at J, with 16 bases between. The CDR3 here is CASSISGRANEQYF. The CDR3 DNA sequence: TGTGCCAGCAGCATCAGCGGGCGGGCCAACGAGCAGTACTTC. The full variable domain, completed using reference TRBV11-2 and TRBJ2-7, is EAGVAQSPRYKIIEKRQSVAFWCNPISGHATLYWYQQILGQGPKLLIQFQNNGVVDDSQLPKDRFSAERLKGVDSTLKIQPAKLEDSAVYLCASSISGRANEQYFGPGTRLTVT.

This chain connects TRBV10-3 to TRBJ1-5; tentative D call: TRBD1 (6 bases). Between the trimmed V and J ends, which lost 5 bases and 5 bases, there was a span of 16 bases. This CDR3 has 15 residues. CDR1 is ENHRY and CDR2 is SYGVKD in the germline V gene. As DNA, the CDR3 is TGTGCCATCAGTCAGAGAGGGGACATTGATCAGCCCCAGCATTTT. It encodes CAISQRGDIDQPQHF.

The chain recombines TRBV20-1 with TRBJ1-1; TRBD1 agrees at 7 bases. The germline CDR1 and CDR2 sequences are DFQATT and SNEGSKA (reference sequence). The CDR3 covers 14 residues. Trimming cost V 3 bases and J 0 bases; bases outside gene matches: 4. CDR3 region: CSARAGTVNTEAFF. The CDR3 DNA is TGCAGTGCTAGGGCCGGGACAGTGAACACTGAAGCTTTCTTT.

Remarks on this clonotype: One end of the junction varies from germline; a read error may be responsible. The V and J genes are TRBV6-1 and TRBJ2-7; TRBD1 or TRBD2 may be the D gene (5 bases each). CDR1 and CDR2 from the germline V gene are MNHNS and SASEGT. The length of the CDR3 is 10 residues. Here the CDR3 reads CASSEPGTGF. CDR3 sequence (DNA): TGTGCCAGCAGTGAACCGGGAACAGGCTTC.

The CDR3 is CASSLQGDTEAFF. In DNA, the CDR3 is TGTGCCAGCAGCCTCCAGGGGGACACTGAAGCTTTCTTT. V is TRBV7-9 and J is TRBJ1-1; TRBD1 matches 7 bases. After removal of 5 bases from V and 3 bases from J, the junction contained 3 bases not matched to a gene. CDR1 is SEHNR and CDR2 is FQNEAQ in the germline V gene (reference sequence). This CDR3 has 13 residues.

The rearrangement uses TRBV20-1 and TRBJ2-1, with TRBD2 matching 12 bases. The CDR3 is 19 residues long. Per germline, CDR1 DFQATT and CDR2 SNEGSKA (reference sequence). With 1 base clipped from V and 0 bases from J, the junction kept 10 bases outside the gene matches. The CDR3 coding sequence is TGCAGTGCTAGAGGCCAGGGACTAGCGGGCCAGCACTCCTACAATGAGCAGTTCTTC. This sequence encodes CSARGQGLAGQHSYNEQFF.

The CDR3 coding sequence is TGTGCCAGCAGTTCCTATCGCAACCGGGGGGGCTACACCTTC. Encoded protein: CASSSYRNRGGYTF. The chain combines TRBV12-3 or TRBV12-4 with TRBJ1-2; maybe TRBD1 (5 bases). The CDR3 extends over 14 amino acids. With 4 bases removed from V and 8 bases from J, the gap between germline ends came to 17 bases.

V gene TRBV7-3 combines with J gene TRBJ2-3; 9 bases match TRBD2. CDR1 and CDR2 (germline): SGHTA, FQGTGA. The V gene end was trimmed by 2 bases and the J gene end by 8 bases; junction bases not matched to a gene: 11. This CDR3 is built from 16 residues. Written as DNA, the CDR3 is TGTGCCAGCAGCTTACTGGGCGGGGGGGACCTCGGTACGCAGTATTTT. Its protein is CASSLLGGGDLGTQYF. The full variable domain, its missing parts supplied by reference TRBV7-3 and TRBJ2-3, is GAGVSQTPSNKVTEKGKYVELRCDPISGHTALYWYRQSLGQGPEFLIYFQGTGAADDSGLPNDRFFAVRPEGSVSTLKIQRTERGDSAVYLCASSLLGGGDLGTQYFGPGTRLTVL.

The chain employs TRBV19 and TRBJ2-7, with a weak D call TRBD2 (5 bases). This CDR3 has 15 residues. Trimming shortened V by 6 bases and J by 4 bases, and 19 bases separated the two germline ends. The germline V gene encodes CDR1 LNHDA and CDR2 SQIVND (reference sequence). CDR3 bases: TGTGCCAGTAGCAGTTTTGAGGGATGGGGATACGAGCAGTACTTC. Its protein product is CASSSFEGWGYEQYF.

Comment on this clonotype: The junction and the germline gene differ at one end; a read error may be behind it. V is TRBV10-3 and J is TRBJ2-5; D may be TRBD1 (6 bases). Per the germline V gene, CDR1 is ENHRY and CDR2 is SYGVKD. There are 15 residues in the CDR3. CDR3 in DNA: TGTGTCATCAGTGAGTCGAAAGGGACAACCCCTTCCCAGTACTTC. Translation gives CVISESKGTTPSQYF.

This clonotype turned up a few times. This chain's CDR3 is CAISGADRYTEAFF. CDR3 nucleotide sequence: TGTGCCATCTCAGGGGCCGACAGGTACACTGAAGCTTTCTTT. This sequence joins TRBV6-1 and TRBJ1-1; a weak D match, TRBD1 (6 bases). V was cut by 10 bases and J by 3 bases, with 18 bases left in between. The germline gives CDR1 MNHNS, CDR2 SASEGT. This CDR3 is 14 amino acids long.

This clonotype has just a few counts. The chain carries TRBV1 and TRBJ1-5; the listed D gene, TRBD1, was not tested against the DNA. TRBV1 represents a pseudogene. This CDR3 comprises 15 residues. The CDR3 loop is CTSSQDGTTPQAQHF. The DNA for the CDR3 is TGCACCAGCAGCCAAGACGGGACAACCCCTCAAGCCCAGCATTTT.

The chain joins TRBV18 to TRBJ2-7; D is ambiguous. The CDR3 covers 14 residues. V was shortened by 0 bases and J by 0 bases, with 6 bases between the two germline ends. Germline V lookup: CDR1 KGHSH, CDR2 LQKENI. The CDR3 spells CASSPPRSSYEQYF. The CDR3 DNA follows: TGTGCCAGCTCACCACCTCGGAGCTCCTACGAGCAGTACTTC.

This clonotype ranks as medium-sized (0.01 to 0.1%). The chain has TRBV6-1 and TRBJ1-2; 7 nucleotides align to TRBD1. This CDR3 region has 14 residues. V lost 2 bases and J lost 7; bases outside the gene matches: 7. CDR1 is MNHNS and CDR2 is SASEGT in the germline V gene. The CDR3 nucleotides read TGTGCCAGCAGTGAAACCGACAGGGAAGGTGGCTACACCTTC. Amino acid sequence: CASSETDREGGYTF.

The chain links TRBV18 to TRBJ2-1, with D perhaps matching TRBD2 (5 bases). Trimming removed 4 bases from V and 5 bases from J, with 9 bases in between. Germline V lookup: CDR1 KGHSH, CDR2 LQKENI. This CDR3 comprises 13 residues. The CDR3 here is CASSRRTDNEQFF. DNA of the CDR3: TGTGCCAGCTCACGACGGACTGACAATGAGCAGTTCTTC.

This clonotype was seen only a few times. This chain links TRBV7-9 with TRBJ2-7, with a weak D call TRBD1 (6 bases). This CDR3 spans 14 amino acids. Germline V gives CDR1 SEHNR, CDR2 FQNEAQ (reference sequence). With 7 bases removed from V and 1 base from J, the gap between germline ends came to 14 bases. The CDR3 DNA reads TGTGCCAGCACCGACAGACAGGCTTCCTACGAGCAGTACTTC. Its protein product is CASTDRQASYEQYF.